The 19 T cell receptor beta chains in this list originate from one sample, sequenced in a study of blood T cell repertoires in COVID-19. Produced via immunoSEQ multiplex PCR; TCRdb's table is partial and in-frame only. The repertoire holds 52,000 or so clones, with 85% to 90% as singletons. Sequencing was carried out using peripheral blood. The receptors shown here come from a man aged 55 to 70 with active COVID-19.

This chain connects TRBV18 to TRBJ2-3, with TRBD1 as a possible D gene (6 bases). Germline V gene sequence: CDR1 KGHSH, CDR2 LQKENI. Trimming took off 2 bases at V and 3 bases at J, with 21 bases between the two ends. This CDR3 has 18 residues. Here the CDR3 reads CASSPSEQGGRETDTQYF. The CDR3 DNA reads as TGTGCCAGCTCACCATCTGAACAGGGTGGAAGGGAAACAGATACGCAGTATTTT.

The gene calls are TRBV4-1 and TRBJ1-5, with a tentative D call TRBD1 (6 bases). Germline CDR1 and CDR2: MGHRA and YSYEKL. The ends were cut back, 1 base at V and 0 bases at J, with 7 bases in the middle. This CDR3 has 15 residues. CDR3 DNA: TGCGCCAGCAGCCAAGTGACAGGTAGCAATCAGCCCCAGCATTTT. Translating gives CASSQVTGSNQPQHF.

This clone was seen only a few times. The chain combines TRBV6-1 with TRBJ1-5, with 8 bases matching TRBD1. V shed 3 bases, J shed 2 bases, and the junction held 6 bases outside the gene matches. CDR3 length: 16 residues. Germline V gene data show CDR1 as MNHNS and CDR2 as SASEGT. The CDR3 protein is CASSDPQGVGNQPQHF. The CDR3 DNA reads TGTGCCAGCAGTGACCCACAGGGGGTAGGCAATCAGCCCCAGCATTTT.

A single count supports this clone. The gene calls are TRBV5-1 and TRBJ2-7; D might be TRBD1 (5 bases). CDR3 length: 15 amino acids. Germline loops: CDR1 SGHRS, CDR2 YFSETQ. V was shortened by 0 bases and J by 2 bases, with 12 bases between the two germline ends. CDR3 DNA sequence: TGCGCCAGCAGCTTGGCTCGGCAGGGCCCCTACGAGCAGTACTTC. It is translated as CASSLARQGPYEQYF. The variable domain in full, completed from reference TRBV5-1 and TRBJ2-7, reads KAGVTQTPRYLIKTRGQQVTLSCSPISGHRSVSWYQQTPGQGLQFLFEYFSETQRNKGNFPGRFSGRQFSNSRSEMNVSTLELGDSALYLCASSLARQGPYEQYFGPGTRLTVT.

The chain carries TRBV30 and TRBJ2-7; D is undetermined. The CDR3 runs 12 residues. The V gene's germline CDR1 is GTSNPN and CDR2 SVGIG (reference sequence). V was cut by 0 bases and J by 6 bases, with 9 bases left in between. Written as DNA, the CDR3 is TGTGCCTGGAGTGTAGCCCCAGGCGAGCAGTACTTC. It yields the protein CAWSVAPGEQYF.

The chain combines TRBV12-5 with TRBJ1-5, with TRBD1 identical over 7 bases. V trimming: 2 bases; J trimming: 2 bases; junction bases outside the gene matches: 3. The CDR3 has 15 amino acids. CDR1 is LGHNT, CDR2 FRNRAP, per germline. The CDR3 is CASGLFQGGNQPQHF. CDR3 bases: TGTGCTAGTGGTTTGTTTCAGGGGGGCAATCAGCCCCAGCATTTT. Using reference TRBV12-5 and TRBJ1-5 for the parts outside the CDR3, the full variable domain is DARVTQTPRHKVTEMGQEVTMRCQPILGHNTVFWYRQTMMQGLELLAYFRNRAPLDDSGMPKDRFSAEMPDATLATLKIQPSEPRDSAVYFCASGLFQGGNQPQHFGDGTRLSIL.

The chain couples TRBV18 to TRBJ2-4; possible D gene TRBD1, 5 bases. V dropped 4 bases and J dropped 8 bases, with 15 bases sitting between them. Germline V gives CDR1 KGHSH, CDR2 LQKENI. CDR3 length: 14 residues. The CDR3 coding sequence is TGTGCCAGCTCACGGCTAGGGGCTTGGGACATTCAGTACTTC. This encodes CASSRLGAWDIQYF.

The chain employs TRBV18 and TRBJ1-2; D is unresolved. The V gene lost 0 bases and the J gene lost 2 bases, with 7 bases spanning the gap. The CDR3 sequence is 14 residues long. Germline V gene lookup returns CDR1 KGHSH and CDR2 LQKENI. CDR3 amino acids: CASSPPSQNYGYTF. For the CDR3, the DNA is TGTGCCAGCTCACCACCGTCTCAGAACTATGGCTACACCTTC. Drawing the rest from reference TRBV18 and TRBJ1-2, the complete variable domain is NAGVMQNPRHLVRRRGQEARLRCSPMKGHSHVYWYRQLPEEGLKFMVYLQKENIIDESGMPKERFSAEFPKEGPSILRIQQVVRGDSAAYFCASSPPSQNYGYTFGSGTRLTVV.

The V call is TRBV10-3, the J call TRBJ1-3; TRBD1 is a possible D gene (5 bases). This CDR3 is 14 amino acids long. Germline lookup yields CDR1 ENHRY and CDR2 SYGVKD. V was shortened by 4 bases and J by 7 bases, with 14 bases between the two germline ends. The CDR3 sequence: CAISVGDGGNTIYF. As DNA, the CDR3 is TGTGCCATCAGTGTCGGAGACGGGGGGAACACCATATATTTT.

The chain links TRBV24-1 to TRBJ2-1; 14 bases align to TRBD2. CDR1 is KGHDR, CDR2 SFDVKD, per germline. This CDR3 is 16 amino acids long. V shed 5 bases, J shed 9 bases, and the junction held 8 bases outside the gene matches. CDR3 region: CATSATGTSGSGEQFF. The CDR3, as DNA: TGTGCCACCAGTGCCACCGGGACTAGCGGGAGCGGTGAGCAGTTCTTC.

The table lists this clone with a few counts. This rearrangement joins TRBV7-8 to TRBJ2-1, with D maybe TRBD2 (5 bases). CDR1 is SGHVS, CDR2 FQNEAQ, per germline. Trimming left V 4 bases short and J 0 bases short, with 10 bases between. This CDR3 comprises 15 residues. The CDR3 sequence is CASSYSAYSYNEQFF. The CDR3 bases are TGTGCCAGCAGCTATAGCGCGTACTCCTACAATGAGCAGTTCTTC.

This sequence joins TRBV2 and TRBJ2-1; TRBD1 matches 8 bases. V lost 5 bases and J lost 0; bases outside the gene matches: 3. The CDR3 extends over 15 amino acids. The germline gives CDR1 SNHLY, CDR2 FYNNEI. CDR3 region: CASSLTGVSYNEQFF. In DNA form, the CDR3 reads TGTGCCAGCAGTTTGACAGGGGTCTCCTACAATGAGCAGTTCTTC.

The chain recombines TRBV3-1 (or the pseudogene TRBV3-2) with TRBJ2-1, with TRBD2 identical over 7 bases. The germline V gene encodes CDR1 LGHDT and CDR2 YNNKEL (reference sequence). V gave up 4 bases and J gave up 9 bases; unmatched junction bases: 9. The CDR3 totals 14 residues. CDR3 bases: TGTGCCAGCAGCCTCACGGGAGGTTTTAGTGAGCAGTTCTTC. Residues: CASSLTGGFSEQFF.

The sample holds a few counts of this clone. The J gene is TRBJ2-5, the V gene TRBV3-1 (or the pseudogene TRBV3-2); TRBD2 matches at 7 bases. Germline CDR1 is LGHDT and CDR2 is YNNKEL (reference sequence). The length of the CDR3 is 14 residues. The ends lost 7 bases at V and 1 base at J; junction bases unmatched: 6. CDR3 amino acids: CASTEAGTQETQYF. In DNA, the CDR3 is TGTGCCAGCACCGAAGCGGGGACCCAAGAGACCCAGTACTTC.

The CDR3 spells CASSYAPGQGTHEQYF. The CDR3 coding sequence is TGTGCCAGCAGCTACGCTCCGGGACAGGGAACCCACGAGCAGTACTTC. The chain uses TRBV6-5 and TRBJ2-7; 9 bases are a match to TRBD1. The CDR3 contains 16 residues. CDR1 and CDR2 from the germline V gene are MNHEY and SVGAGI. The trim removed 6 bases at V and 5 bases at J, leaving 14 bases unmatched.

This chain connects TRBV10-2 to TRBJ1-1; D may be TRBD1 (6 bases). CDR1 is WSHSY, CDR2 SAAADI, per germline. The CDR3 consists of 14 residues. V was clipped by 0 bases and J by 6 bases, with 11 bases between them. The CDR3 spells CASSESRGRAEAFF. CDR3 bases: TGCGCCAGCAGTGAGTCCAGGGGACGGGCTGAAGCTTTCTTT.

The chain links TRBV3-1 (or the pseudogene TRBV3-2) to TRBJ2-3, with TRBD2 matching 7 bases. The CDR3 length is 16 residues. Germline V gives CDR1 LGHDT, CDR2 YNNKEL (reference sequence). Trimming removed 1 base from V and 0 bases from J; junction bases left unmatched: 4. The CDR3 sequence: CASSQVGGMSTDTQYF. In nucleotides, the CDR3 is TGTGCCAGCAGCCAAGTGGGAGGGATGAGCACAGATACGCAGTATTTT.

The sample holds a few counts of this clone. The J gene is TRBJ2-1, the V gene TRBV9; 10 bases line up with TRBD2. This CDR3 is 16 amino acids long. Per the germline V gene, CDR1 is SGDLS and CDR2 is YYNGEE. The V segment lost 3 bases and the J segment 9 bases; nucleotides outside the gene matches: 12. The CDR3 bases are TGTGCCAGCAGCGAAAGTTCCGGGACTAGCGTTGGTGAGCAGTTCTTC. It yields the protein CASSESSGTSVGEQFF.

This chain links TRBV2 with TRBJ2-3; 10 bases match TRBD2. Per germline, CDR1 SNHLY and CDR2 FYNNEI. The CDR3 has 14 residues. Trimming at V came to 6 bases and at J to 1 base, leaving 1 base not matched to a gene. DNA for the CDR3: TGTGCCAGCAGAGGGACTAGCGGCACAGATACGCAGTATTTT. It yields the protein CASRGTSGTDTQYF.